This T cell receptor (beta chain) stems from a study of post-analysis software for immune sequencing data. At the level of the study: Included among the disease courses, which were recorded for the cohort, were relapsing-remitting, secondary progressive and progressive-relapsing multiple sclerosis.

Study-wide points: Normalized Chao1 diversity was significantly reduced in patients versus controls. The five TRBV segments detected at higher frequency in patients than in controls included TRBV5-6, TRBV5-1 and TRBV20-1.

A few counts support this clonotype. What it binds is unknown. Each TCR beta cDNA library carried unique molecular identifiers. T cells, about 0.85 to 11 million of them, yielded approximately 500,000 cDNA molecules. MiXCR was run by TCRdb on the PCR reads, yielding one entry per CDR3 protein. The sample holds almost 700,000 distinct CDR3 sequences, roughly three fifths seen once. The CDR3 has 17 residues. The germline V gene encodes CDR1 LNHDA and CDR2 SQIVND (reference sequence). V trimming: 5 bases; J trimming: 0 bases; junction bases outside the gene matches: 8. The sample comprised blood. This chain connects TRBV19 to TRBJ1-3; 9 bases fit TRBD1. The source is a girl aged 2-15 years with multiple sclerosis. The CDR3 sequence: CASSPGTGPLSGNTIYF. CDR3 in DNA: TGTGCCAGTAGTCCGGGGACAGGGCCGCTCTCTGGAAACACCATATATTTT.